This T cell receptor delta chain was documented in a study of γδ T cells in repeated Plasmodium falciparum infection. Flow sorting of PBMC yielded separate Vgamma9/Vdelta2+ and Vdelta2-negative gammadelta T cell populations for bulk repertoire analysis. Germline trimming cut 2 bases from V and 11 bases from J; bases unmatched to any gene: 30. Germline CDR1 and CDR2: TSWWSYY and QGS. This CDR3 is built from 21 residues. This clone was counted many times. TCRdb has a much larger clone's protein, which differs at residue 12 from the translation of this DNA, likely because of a read error; what is shown is the protein translated from the DNA. TCRdb re-called the multiplex PCR reads using CATT. The sample includes about 57,000 delta-chain clones, over 1.5% seen only once; the top ten take 15%.

The TCR was taken from a pool of human donors (malaria-infected and uninfected, not separated). The material sequenced was gamma-delta T cells from blood. This chain joins TRDV1 and TRDJ1, with 9 bases matching TRDD3. The CDR3 sequence is CALGERYFNTIGDTRVVNLIF. The CDR3 nucleotides are TGTGCTCTTGGGGAAAGGTATTTTAATACTATAGGGGATACGAGAGTGGTGAATCTCATCTTT.